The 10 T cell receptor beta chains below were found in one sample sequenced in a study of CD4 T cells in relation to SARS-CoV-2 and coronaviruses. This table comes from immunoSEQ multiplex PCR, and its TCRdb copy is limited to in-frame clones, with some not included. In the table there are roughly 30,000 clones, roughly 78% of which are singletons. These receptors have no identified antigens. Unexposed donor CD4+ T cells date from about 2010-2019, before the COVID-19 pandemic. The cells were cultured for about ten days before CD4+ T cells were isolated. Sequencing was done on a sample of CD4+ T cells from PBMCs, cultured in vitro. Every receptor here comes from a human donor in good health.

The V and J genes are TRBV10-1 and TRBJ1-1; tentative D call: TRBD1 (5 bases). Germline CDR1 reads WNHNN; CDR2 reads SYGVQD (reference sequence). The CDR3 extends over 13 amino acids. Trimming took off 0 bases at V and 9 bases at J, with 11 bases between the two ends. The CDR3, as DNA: TGCGCCAGCAGTGAGTCCGACGGGACCCAAGCTTTCTTT. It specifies CASSESDGTQAFF.

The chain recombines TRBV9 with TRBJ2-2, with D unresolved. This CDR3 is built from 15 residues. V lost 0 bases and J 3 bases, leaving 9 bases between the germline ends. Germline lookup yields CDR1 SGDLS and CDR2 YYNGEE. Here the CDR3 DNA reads TGTGCCAGCAGCGTAGCTCCCTTTCACACCGGGGAGCTGTTTTTT. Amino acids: CASSVAPFHTGELFF.

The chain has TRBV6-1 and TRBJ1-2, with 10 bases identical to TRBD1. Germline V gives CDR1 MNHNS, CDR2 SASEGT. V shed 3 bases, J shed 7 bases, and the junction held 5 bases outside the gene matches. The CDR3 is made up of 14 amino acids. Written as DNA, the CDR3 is TGTGCCAGCAGTGACCGGGACAGGGGAGGTGGCTACACCTTC. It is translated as CASSDRDRGGGYTF.

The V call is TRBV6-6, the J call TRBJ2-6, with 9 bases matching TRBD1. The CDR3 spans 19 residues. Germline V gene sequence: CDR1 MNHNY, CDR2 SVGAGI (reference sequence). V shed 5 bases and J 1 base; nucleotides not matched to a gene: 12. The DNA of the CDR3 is TGTGCCAGCAGTCAAACAGGGGGCTATCTCCCATCTGGGGCCAACGTCCTGACTTTC. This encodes CASSQTGGYLPSGANVLTF.

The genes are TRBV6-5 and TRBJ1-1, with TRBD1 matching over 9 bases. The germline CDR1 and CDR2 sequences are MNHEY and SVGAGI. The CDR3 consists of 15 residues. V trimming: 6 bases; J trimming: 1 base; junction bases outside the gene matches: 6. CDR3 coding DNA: TGTGCCAGCAGGAGGACAGGGGCGGGGAACACTGAAGCTTTCTTT. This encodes CASRRTGAGNTEAFF.

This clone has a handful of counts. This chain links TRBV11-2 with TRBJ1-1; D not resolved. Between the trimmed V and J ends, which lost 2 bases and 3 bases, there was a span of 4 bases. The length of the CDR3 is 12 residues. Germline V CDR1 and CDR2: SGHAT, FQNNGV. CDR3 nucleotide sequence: TGTGCCAGCAGCTTATGGGACACTGAAGCTTTCTTT. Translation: CASSLWDTEAFF.

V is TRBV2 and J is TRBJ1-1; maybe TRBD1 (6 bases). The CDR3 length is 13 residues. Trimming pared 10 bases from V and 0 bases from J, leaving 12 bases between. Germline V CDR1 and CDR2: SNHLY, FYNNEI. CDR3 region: CATRTALNTEAFF. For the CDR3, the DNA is TGTGCCACCAGGACAGCGTTGAACACTGAAGCTTTCTTT.

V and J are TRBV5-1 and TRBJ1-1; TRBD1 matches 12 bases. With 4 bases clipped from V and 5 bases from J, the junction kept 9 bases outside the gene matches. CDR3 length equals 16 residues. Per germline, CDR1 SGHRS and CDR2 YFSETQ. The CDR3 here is CASSRGDRGPGTEAFF. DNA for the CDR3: TGCGCCAGCAGCCGGGGGGACAGGGGGCCTGGGACTGAAGCTTTCTTT. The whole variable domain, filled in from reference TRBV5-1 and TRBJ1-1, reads KAGVTQTPRYLIKTRGQQVTLSCSPISGHRSVSWYQQTPGQGLQFLFEYFSETQRNKGNFPGRFSGRQFSNSRSEMNVSTLELGDSALYLCASSRGDRGPGTEAFFGQGTRLTVV.

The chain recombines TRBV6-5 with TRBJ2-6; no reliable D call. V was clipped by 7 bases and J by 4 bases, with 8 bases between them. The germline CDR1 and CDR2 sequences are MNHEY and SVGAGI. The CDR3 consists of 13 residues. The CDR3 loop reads CASTRQGANVLTF. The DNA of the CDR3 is TGTGCCAGCACGCGCCAGGGGGCCAACGTCCTGACTTTC.

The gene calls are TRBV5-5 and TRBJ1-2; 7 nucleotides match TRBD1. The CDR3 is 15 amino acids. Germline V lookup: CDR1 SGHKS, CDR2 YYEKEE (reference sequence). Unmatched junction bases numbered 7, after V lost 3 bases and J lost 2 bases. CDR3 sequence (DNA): TGTGCCAGCAGCTGGGGACAGAATCAGAACTATGGCTACACCTTC. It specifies CASSWGQNQNYGYTF.